A selection of T cell receptor beta chains follows, all from one sample in a study of neurological immune-mediated disorders. TCRdb independently ran MiXCR on the 5' RACE reads; one entry per CDR3 protein. This sample has around 130,000 distinct CDR3 sequences, with roughly 3.4% found just once. Sequences were obtained from PBMCs. These receptors were collected from a woman aged 30 to 39 with multiple sclerosis. CDR3s include the opening cysteine and the closing phenylalanine or tryptophan. The D gene is left open where the match is weak. Some rows have no size entry. The others give once, few or many, or a class for an expanded clone.

>TRBJ2-1|TRBD1|TRBV6-2/TRBV6-3|many
CASSTPSGQYNNEQFF
TGTGCCAGCAGTACCCCTTCGGGACAGTACAACAATGAGCAGTTCTTC
>TRBJ1-4|-|TRBV12-3/TRBV12-4|many
CASSWTSDNEKLFF
TGTGCCAGCAGTTGGACAAGCGATAATGAAAAACTGTTTTTT
>TRBJ1-6|TRBD1|TRBV10-3|many
CATRQGGDSPLHF
TGTGCCACCAGACAGGGAGGCGATTCACCCCTCCACTTT
>TRBJ2-1|TRBD1|TRBV5-1|many
CASHGTASYNEQFF
TGCGCCAGCCATGGGACAGCCTCCTACAATGAGCAGTTCTTC
>TRBJ2-7|-|TRBV4-1|many
CASSQDGQTLPNEQYF
TGCGCCAGCAGCCAAGATGGGCAGACCCTTCCCAACGAGCAGTACTTC
>TRBJ2-1|TRBD2|TRBV7-9|many
CASILAGGPNEQFF
TGTGCCAGCATCCTAGCGGGGGGGCCAAATGAGCAGTTCTTC
>TRBJ1-5|-|TRBV12-3/TRBV12-4|many
CASSLQVEPQHF
TGTGCCAGCAGTCTACAGGTGGAGCCCCAGCATTTT
>TRBJ2-3|TRBD2|TRBV5-1|many
CASSPTSGGVADTQYF
TGCGCCAGCAGCCCGACTAGCGGGGGGGTGGCAGATACGCAGTATTTT
>TRBJ1-2|TRBD1|TRBV19|many
CASVMPGTGYGYTF
TGTGCCAGTGTTATGCCCGGGACAGGCTATGGCTACACCTTC
>TRBJ1-2|-|TRBV19|many
CASSLATSYTF
TGTGCCAGTAGTCTCGCGACAAGCTACACCTTC
>TRBJ2-1|-|TRBV27|many
CASSPSRLNNEQFF
TGTGCCAGCAGCCCCAGCAGATTAAACAATGAGCAGTTCTTC
>TRBJ2-3|-|TRBV9|many
CASSVEVAGATDTQYF
TGTGCCAGCAGCGTAGAAGTGGCGGGGGCCACAGATACGCAGTATTTT
>TRBJ1-5|-|TRBV10-3|many
CAISDPGYTYQPQHF
TGTGCCATCAGTGACCCCGGGTACACCTATCAGCCCCAGCATTTT
>TRBJ2-7|TRBD1|TRBV5-1|many
CASSLQGHEQYF
TGCGCCAGCAGCTTACAGGGGCACGAGCAGTACTTC
>TRBJ2-7|-|TRBV20-1|many
CSASDTYEQYF
TGCAGTGCTTCTGACACGTACGAGCAGTACTTC
>TRBJ2-5|TRBD1|TRBV5-1|many
CASSWDSKKAQYF
TGCGCCAGCAGCTGGGACAGTAAGAAGGCCCAGTACTTC
>TRBJ1-1|-|TRBV9|many
CASSVRGDTEAFF
TGTGCCAGCAGCGTAAGGGGAGACACTGAAGCTTTCTTT
>TRBJ1-1|-|TRBV20-1|many
CSAKRSGTGNTEAFF
TGCAGTGCTAAAAGGTCAGGGACGGGGAACACTGAAGCTTTCTTT
>TRBJ2-1|TRBD1|TRBV5-1|many
CASSRGTGRDEQFF
TGCGCCAGCAGCCGGGGGACAGGGCGTGATGAGCAGTTCTTC
>TRBJ1-5|-|TRBV7-6|many
CASSFGDNQPQHF
TGTGCCAGCAGCTTCGGAGACAATCAGCCCCAGCATTTT
>TRBJ2-6|-|TRBV5-5|many
CASSSLTGDGANVLTF
TGTGCCAGCAGCTCCCTAACGGGGGATGGGGCCAACGTCCTGACTTTC
>TRBJ2-2|-|TRBV5-6|-
CASVKGPNTGELFF
TGTGCCAGCGTGAAGGGACCGAACACCGGGGAGCTGTTTTTT
>TRBJ1-1|TRBD1|TRBV5-6|many
CASSPTGRGPAEAFF
TGTGCCAGCAGCCCAACCGGCAGGGGGCCAGCTGAAGCTTTCTTT
>TRBJ2-7|-|TRBV5-1|many
CASSLDGRHPSYEQYF
TGCGCCAGCAGCTTGGATGGTAGACACCCGAGCTACGAGCAGTACTTC
>TRBJ2-2|-|TRBV4-1|many
CASRQQVANTGELFF
TGCGCCAGCAGGCAACAGGTCGCGAACACCGGGGAGCTGTTTTTT
>TRBJ2-5|-|TRBV7-7|many
CASSPGVWEETQYF
TGTGCCAGCAGCCCGGGGGTCTGGGAAGAGACCCAGTACTTC
>TRBJ2-3|TRBD2|TRBV4-1|many
CASSQPSGGRTDTQYF
TGCGCCAGCAGCCAACCCAGCGGGGGGCGCACAGATACGCAGTATTTT
>TRBJ1-1|-|TRBV15|many
CATSRDPWFEAFF
TGTGCCACCAGCAGAGATCCTTGGTTCGAAGCTTTCTTT
>TRBJ2-5|-|TRBV6-5|many
CASRNGETQYF
TGTGCCAGCAGAAACGGAGAGACCCAGTACTTC
>TRBJ1-2|TRBD1|TRBV20-1|many
CSASEGAAYGYTF
TGCAGTGCTAGTGAGGGGGCCGCCTATGGCTACACCTTC
>TRBJ2-1|-|TRBV5-6|many
CASSSRTSGGRQFF
TGTGCCAGCAGCTCTCGGACTAGTGGGGGGCGTCAGTTCTTC
>TRBJ1-6|TRBD1|TRBV5-1|many
CASKGEPRGLGSPLHF
TGCGCCAGCAAGGGAGAGCCCAGGGGGCTCGGTTCACCCCTCCACTTT
>TRBJ2-5|-|TRBV30|many
CAWSSTLQETQYF
TGTGCCTGGTCCTCGACCCTACAAGAGACCCAGTACTTC
>TRBJ2-3|TRBD2|TRBV9|many
CASTPSGRSTDTQYF
TGTGCCAGCACCCCGAGCGGGAGGTCCACAGATACGCAGTATTTT
>TRBJ2-7|-|TRBV4-1|many
CASSHLMGYEQYF
TGCGCCAGCAGCCATTTGATGGGGTACGAGCAGTACTTC
>TRBJ1-2|-|TRBV20-1|many
CSALNPKRTLYGYTF
TGCAGTGCTTTAAACCCAAAGAGGACCCTCTATGGCTACACCTTC
>TRBJ2-5|TRBD1|TRBV15|many
CATSRVQIQWGQETQYF
TGTGCCACCAGCAGAGTGCAGATACAATGGGGACAGGAGACCCAGTACTTC
>TRBJ2-7|TRBD1|TRBV6-5|many
CASRQGLYSYEQYF
TGTGCCAGTCGACAGGGTCTATACTCCTACGAGCAGTACTTC
>TRBJ1-4|TRBD1|TRBV20-1|many
CSARLTRQGYEKLFF
TGCAGTGCTAGACTCACCCGACAGGGATATGAAAAACTGTTTTTT